This T cell receptor (beta chain) appears in the sequencing data of a study of T-cell reconstitution after alpha-beta-depleted transplantation in children. The CDR3 contains 11 residues. J gave up 7 bases and V 6 bases, and 5 bases lay outside the gene matches. CDR1 SQVTM and CDR2 ANQGSEA come from the germline V gene. This clonotype was seen at least ten times. The TCRbeta library was prepared with unique molecular identifiers. MiXCR was run by TCRdb on the PCR reads, yielding one entry per CDR3 protein. The sample shows 400,000 to 500,000 distinct CDR3 sequences, approximately 10% of them seen only once.

The rearrangement links TRBV29-1 to TRBJ1-2; TRBD1 matches 7 bases. Specimen: PBMCs from the stem cell graft donor, collected from the stem cell graft. The receptor was derived from a human donor who donated a stem cell graft to a child with acute myeloid leukemia. The CDR3 is CSVRQGSGYTF. The CDR3 nucleotides read TGCAGCGTGCGACAGGGTTCTGGCTACACCTTC.